This T cell receptor beta chain was recorded in a study of T cell responses to AZD1222 COVID-19 vaccine. Germline values: CDR1 KGHDR, CDR2 SFDVKD. The CDR3 is 16 amino acids. V dropped 3 bases and J dropped 5 bases, with 18 bases sitting between them. Some clones are missing from TCRdb's copy, which holds only in-frame ones; the method was immunoSEQ multiplex PCR. The data contain some 98,000 clones, more than 70% of them seen just once; the ten biggest clones take up 15% to 20%. V and J are TRBV24-1 and TRBJ2-5, with D possibly called TRBD1 or TRBD2 (5 bases each). This TCR was recovered from an adult who received the AZD1222 COVID-19 vaccine. Source: peripheral blood, taken 28 days after the second AZD1222 dose. The CDR3 sequence: CATSDSPLGGAETQYF. CDR3 coding DNA: TGTGCCACCAGTGATAGCCCACTAGGTGGGGCCGAGACCCAGTACTTC.